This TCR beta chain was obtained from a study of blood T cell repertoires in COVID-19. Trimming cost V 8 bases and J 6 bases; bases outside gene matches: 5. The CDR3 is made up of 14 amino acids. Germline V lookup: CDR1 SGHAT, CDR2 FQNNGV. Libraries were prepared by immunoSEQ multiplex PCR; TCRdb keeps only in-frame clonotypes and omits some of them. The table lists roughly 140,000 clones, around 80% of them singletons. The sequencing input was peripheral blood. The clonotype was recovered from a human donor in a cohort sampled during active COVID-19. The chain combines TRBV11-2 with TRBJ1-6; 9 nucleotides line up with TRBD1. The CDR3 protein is CASSLGQGNSPLHF. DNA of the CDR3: TGTGCCAGCTCCCTGGGACAGGGTAATTCACCCCTCCACTTT.